The sequence of this TCR beta chain was determined in a study of shared clonotypes between healthy human individuals. On this clone: As yet, its antigen is unknown.

Assay used: immunoSEQ multiplex PCR; TCRdb lists only in-frame clones, some missing. The data contain roughly 1,000,000 clones, 75% to 85% of them singletons. This CDR3 is built from 18 residues. Germline V gives CDR1 MGHRA, CDR2 YSYEKL. V was cut by 1 base and J by 0 bases, with 17 bases left in between. The donors were adults (healthy and HIV-negative) with no recent acute infections or vaccinations. Regarding the study as a whole: Of the naive CD4 clonotypes, around 4.7% were shared across several donors.

The chain is built from TRBV4-1 and TRBJ2-3; D ambiguous. The source is a man between 18 and 35 years old in good health. Some clones in this sample may be carry-over from other donors' samples. Sequenced input: memory CD4+ T cells from PBMCs. Noted subset: CD45RA-negative fraction. CDR3 protein: CASSQGLLIRASTDTQYF. CDR3 nucleotides: TGCGCCAGCAGCCAAGGCCTCCTGATTCGAGCTAGCACAGATACGCAGTATTTT.